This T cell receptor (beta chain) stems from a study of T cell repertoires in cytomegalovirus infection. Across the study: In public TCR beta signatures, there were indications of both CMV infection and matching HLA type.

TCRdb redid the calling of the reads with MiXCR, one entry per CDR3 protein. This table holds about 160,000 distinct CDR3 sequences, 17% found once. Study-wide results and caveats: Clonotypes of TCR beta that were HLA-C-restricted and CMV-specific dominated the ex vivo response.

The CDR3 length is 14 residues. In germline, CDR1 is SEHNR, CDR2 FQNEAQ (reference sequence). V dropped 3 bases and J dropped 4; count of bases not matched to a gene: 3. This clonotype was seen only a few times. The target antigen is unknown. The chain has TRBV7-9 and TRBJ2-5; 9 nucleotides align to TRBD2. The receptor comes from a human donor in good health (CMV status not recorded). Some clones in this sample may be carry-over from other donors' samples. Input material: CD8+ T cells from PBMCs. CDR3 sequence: CASSLDSGGETQYF. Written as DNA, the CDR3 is TGTGCCAGCAGCTTGGATAGCGGGGGAGAGACCCAGTACTTC. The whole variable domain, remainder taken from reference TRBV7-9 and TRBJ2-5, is DTGVSQNPRHKITKRGQNVTFRCDPISEHNRLYWYRQTLGQGPEFLTYFQNEAQLEKSRLLSDRFSAERPKGSFSTLEIQRTEQGDSAMYLCASSLDSGGETQYFGPGTRLLVL.